Below, 13 T cell receptor beta chains from the same sample are listed, as sequenced in a study of blood T cell repertoires in COVID-19. TCRdb's copy holds only in-frame clones and misses some; the assay was immunoSEQ multiplex PCR. The table records approximately 90,000 clones, 65% to 80% of them present only once. Sequenced input: peripheral blood. The receptors stem from a man aged 65 to 85 with acute or convalescent COVID-19.

This clone was seen a few times. V and J are TRBV25-1 and TRBJ1-4; tentative D call: TRBD1 (5 bases). CDR1 and CDR2 (germline): MGHDK, SYGVNS. The CDR3 length is 15 residues. Trimming took 3 bases from V and 7 from J, leaving 15 bases between them. CDR3 bases: TGTGCCAGCAGTGATAAAGGGGAAATAAGTGAAAAACTGTTTTTT. Its translation: CASSDKGEISEKLFF.

This clone appeared once. The V and J genes are TRBV28 and TRBJ2-7; 10 nucleotides align to TRBD1. CDR1 and CDR2 from the germline V gene are MDHEN and SYDVKM. J lost 2 bases, V lost 6 bases, and 10 bases had no gene match. The CDR3 spans 16 residues. The CDR3 here is CASSQRKGQGTYEQYV. The CDR3 region has the DNA TGTGCCAGCAGCCAAAGAAAGGGACAGGGGACCTACGAGCAGTACGTC.

The rearrangement uses TRBV20-1 and TRBJ2-2; possible D gene TRBD2, 5 bases. CDR1 is DFQATT and CDR2 is SNEGSKA in the germline V gene (reference sequence). The CDR3 spans 14 residues. Trimming left V 3 bases short and J 6 bases short, with 14 bases between. The chain's CDR3 is CSASTGRSAGELFF. Written as DNA, the CDR3 is TGCAGTGCTAGTACGGGGAGATCCGCCGGGGAGCTGTTTTTT.

The chain couples TRBV9 to TRBJ2-3; 7 bases are shared with TRBD1. This CDR3 has 16 residues. V lost 0 bases and J lost 3; bases outside the gene matches: 7. Germline V gene lookup returns CDR1 SGDLS and CDR2 YYNGEE. CDR3 loop: CASSVGSDRVTDTQYF. CDR3 coding DNA: TGTGCCAGCAGCGTAGGTTCCGACAGGGTGACAGATACGCAGTATTTT.

The V gene is TRBV5-1, the J gene TRBJ2-7; 10 bases line up with TRBD1. Germline CDR1 and CDR2: SGHRS and YFSETQ. The CDR3 is 16 amino acids. V was pared by 3 bases and J by 2 bases, with 8 bases of the junction left unmatched. The CDR3 bases are TGCGCCAGCAGCTCAACTACCGGGACAGGGGCCTACGAGCAGTACTTC. It encodes CASSSTTGTGAYEQYF.

The chain is built from TRBV2 and TRBJ1-4, with 7 nucleotides matching TRBD1. Trimming at V came to 6 bases and at J to 7 bases, leaving 8 bases not matched to a gene. The length of the CDR3 is 14 residues. Germline assignment: CDR1 SNHLY and CDR2 FYNNEI. CDR3: CASSPLRGVEKLFF. DNA of the CDR3: TGTGCCAGCAGCCCCCTCAGGGGGGTTGAAAAACTGTTTTTT.

This clone was observed a few times. The chain combines TRBV4-2 with TRBJ1-5, with a possible D match to TRBD1 (5 bases). Trimming removed 5 bases at V and 7 bases at J, with 18 bases between. The CDR3 has 15 residues. Germline CDR1 reads LGHNA; CDR2 reads YNFKEQ. CDR3 in DNA: TGTGCCAGCAGCACGGCGGCAGGGAAGGGGCAGCCCCAGCATTTT. It yields the protein CASSTAAGKGQPQHF.

With respect to this clone: The junction departs from germline at one end; a sequencing error may be responsible. The chain links TRBV6-6 to TRBJ1-1; D may be TRBD1 (6 bases). The germline V gene encodes CDR1 MNHNY and CDR2 SVGAGI (reference sequence). CDR3 length: 15 amino acids. CDR3 coding DNA: TGTGCCAGCAGTTACTCGAGTAGAGGGGACACTGAAGCTTCCTTT. Translation: CASSYSSRGDTEASF.

The rearrangement uses TRBV5-1 and TRBJ2-7, with a weak D call TRBD1 (6 bases). Trimming left V 2 bases short and J 5 bases short, with 14 bases between. Germline assignment: CDR1 SGHRS and CDR2 YFSETQ. This CDR3 spans 14 amino acids. Here the CDR3 reads CASSLGQGSDEQYF. The CDR3 DNA sequence: TGCGCCAGCAGCTTAGGGCAGGGGTCGGACGAGCAGTACTTC.

V and J are TRBV5-1 and TRBJ2-3; 9 bases agree with TRBD1. CDR1 and CDR2 from the germline V gene are SGHRS and YFSETQ. The J segment lost 4 bases and the V segment lost 3 bases, leaving 3 bases of the junction unmatched. This CDR3 spans 14 amino acids. The CDR3 coding sequence is TGCGCCAGCAGCTCGGGACAGGGAGCAGATACGCAGTATTTT. Amino acids: CASSSGQGADTQYF.

This clone was recorded a few times. The chain is built from TRBV18 and TRBJ2-7; TRBD1 agrees at 8 bases. V gave up 2 bases and J gave up 9 bases; unmatched junction bases: 6. Germline V gene lookup returns CDR1 KGHSH and CDR2 LQKENI. The CDR3 is made up of 13 amino acids. CDR3 DNA: TGTGCCAGCTCACCATGGACAGGGAGTAGGCAGTACGTC. Amino acid sequence: CASSPWTGSRQYV.

This clone appeared once. The chain joins TRBV21-1 to TRBJ2-1; TRBD1 was called by the table and not checked on the DNA. TRBV21-1 is a listed pseudogene. The CDR3 runs to 15 residues. CDR3 region: CASTQGQSSYNEQFF. CDR3 nucleotide sequence: TGTGCCAGCACCCAGGGACAGAGCTCCTACAATGAGCAGTTCTTC.

The V gene is TRBV18, the J gene TRBJ1-1; D is possibly TRBD1 (5 bases). The V end lost 1 base, the J end lost 1 base, and 7 bases lay between the germline ends. The CDR3 sequence is 14 residues long. The germline gives CDR1 KGHSH, CDR2 LQKENI. Written as DNA, the CDR3 is TGTGCCAGCTCACCACGTCAGGGGAACACTGAAGCTTTCTTT. Translated, it gives CASSPRQGNTEAFF.